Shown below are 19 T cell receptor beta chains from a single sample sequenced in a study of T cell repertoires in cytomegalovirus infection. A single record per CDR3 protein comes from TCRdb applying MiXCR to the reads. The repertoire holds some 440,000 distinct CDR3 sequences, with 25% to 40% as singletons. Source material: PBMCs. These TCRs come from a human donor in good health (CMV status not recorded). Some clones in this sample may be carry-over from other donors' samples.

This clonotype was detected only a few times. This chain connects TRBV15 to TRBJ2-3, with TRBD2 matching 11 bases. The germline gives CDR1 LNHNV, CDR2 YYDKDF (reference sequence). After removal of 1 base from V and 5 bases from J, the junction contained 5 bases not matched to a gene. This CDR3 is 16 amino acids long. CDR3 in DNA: TGTGCCACCAGCAGAGTGGCTAGCGGGGGGCTAGATACGCAGTATTTT. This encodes CATSRVASGGLDTQYF.

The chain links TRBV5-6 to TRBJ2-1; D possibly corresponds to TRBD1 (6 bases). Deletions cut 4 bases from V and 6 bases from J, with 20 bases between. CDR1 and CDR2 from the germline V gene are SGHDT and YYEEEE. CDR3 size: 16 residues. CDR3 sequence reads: CASSPTTGWWGNEQFF. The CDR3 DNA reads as TGTGCCAGCAGCCCAACTACAGGGTGGTGGGGCAATGAGCAGTTCTTC.

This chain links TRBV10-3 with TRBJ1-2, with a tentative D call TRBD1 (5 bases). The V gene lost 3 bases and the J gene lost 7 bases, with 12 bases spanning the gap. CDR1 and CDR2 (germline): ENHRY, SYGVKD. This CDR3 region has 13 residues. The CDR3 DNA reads TGTGCCATCAGTGACAGGGAGTTCTCTGGCTACACCTTC. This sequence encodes CAISDREFSGYTF.

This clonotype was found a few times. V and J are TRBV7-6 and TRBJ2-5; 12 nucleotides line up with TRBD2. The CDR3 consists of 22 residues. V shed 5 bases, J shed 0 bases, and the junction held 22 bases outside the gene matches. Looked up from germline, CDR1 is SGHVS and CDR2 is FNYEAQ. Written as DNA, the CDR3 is TGTGCCAGCAGCCCACTTAGGCCCGCTGGACTAGCGGGGAAGGCGTACCAAGAGACCCAGTACTTC. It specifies CASSPLRPAGLAGKAYQETQYF.

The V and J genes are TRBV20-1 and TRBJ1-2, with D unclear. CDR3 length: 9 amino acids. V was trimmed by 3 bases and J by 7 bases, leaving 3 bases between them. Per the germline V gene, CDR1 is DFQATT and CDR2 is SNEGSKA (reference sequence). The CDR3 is CSASFGYTF. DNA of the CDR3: TGCAGTGCTAGTTTTGGCTACACCTTC.

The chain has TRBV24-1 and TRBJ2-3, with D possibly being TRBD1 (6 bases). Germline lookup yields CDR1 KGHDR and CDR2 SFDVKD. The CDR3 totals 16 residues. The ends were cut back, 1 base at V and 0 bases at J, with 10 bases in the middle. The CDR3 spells CATSDFVQGSTDTQYF. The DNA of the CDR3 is TGTGCCACCAGTGATTTTGTGCAGGGGAGCACAGATACGCAGTATTTT.

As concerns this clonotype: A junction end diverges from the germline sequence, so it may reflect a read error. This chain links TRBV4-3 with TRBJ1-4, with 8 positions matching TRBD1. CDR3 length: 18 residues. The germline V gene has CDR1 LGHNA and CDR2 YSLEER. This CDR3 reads CASSQEATGALINAQLCF. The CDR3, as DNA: TGCGCCAGCAGCCAAGAGGCGACAGGGGCCCTGATAAATGCACAACTGTGTTTT.

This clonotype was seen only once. The DNA for the CDR3 is TGTGCCAGCAGTTTTGGGGGTCTCTATAATTCACCCCTCCACTTT. Translated: CASSFGGLYNSPLHF. This rearrangement joins TRBV28 to TRBJ1-6; D possibly corresponds to TRBD1 (5 bases). The germline CDR1 and CDR2 sequences are MDHEN and SYDVKM. The CDR3 sequence is 15 residues long. The V and J ends lost 3 bases and 3 bases respectively, with 9 bases between them.

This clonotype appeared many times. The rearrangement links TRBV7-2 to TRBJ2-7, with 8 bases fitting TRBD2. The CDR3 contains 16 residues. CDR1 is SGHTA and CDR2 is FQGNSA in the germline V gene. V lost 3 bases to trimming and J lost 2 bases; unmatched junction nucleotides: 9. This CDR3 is CASSLFRGGTPYEQYF. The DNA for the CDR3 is TGTGCCAGCAGCTTGTTCCGCGGGGGGACCCCCTACGAGCAGTACTTC.

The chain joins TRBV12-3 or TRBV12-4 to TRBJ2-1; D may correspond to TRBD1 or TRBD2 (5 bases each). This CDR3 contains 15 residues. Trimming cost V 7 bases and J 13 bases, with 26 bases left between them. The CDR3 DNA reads TGTGCCAGCATTCAAGGTGGTTGGGCTGGGGGAGCCCAGTTCTTC. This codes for CASIQGGWAGGAQFF.

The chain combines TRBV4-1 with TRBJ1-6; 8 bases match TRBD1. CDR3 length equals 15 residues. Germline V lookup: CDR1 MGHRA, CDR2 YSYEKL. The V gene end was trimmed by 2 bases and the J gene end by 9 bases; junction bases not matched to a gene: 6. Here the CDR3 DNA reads TGCGCCAGCAGCCAAAAGGACAGGGATAGTTCACCCCTCCACTTT. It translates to CASSQKDRDSSPLHF.

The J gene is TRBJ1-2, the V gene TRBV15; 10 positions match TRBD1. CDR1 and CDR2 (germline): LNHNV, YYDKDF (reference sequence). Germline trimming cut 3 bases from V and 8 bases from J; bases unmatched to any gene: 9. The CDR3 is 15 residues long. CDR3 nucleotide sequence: TGTGCCACCAGCAGGCGAGATGGGACAGGGGAAGGCTACACCTTC. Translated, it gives CATSRRDGTGEGYTF.

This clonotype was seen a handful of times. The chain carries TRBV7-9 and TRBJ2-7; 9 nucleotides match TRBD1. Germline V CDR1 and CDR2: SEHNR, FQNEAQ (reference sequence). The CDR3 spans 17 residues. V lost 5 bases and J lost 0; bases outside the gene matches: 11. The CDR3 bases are TGTGCCAGCAGCCCAGGACCGGGACAGGGAGTCTCCTACGAGCAGTACTTC. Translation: CASSPGPGQGVSYEQYF.

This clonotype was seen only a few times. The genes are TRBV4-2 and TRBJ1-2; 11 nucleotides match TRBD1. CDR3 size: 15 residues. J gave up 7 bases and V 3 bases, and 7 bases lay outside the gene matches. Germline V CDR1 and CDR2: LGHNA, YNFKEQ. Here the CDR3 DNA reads TGTGCCAGCAGCCAGCCGGGACAGGGGGATCGTGGCTACACCTTC. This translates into CASSQPGQGDRGYTF.

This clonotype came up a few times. The CDR3 DNA is TGTGCCAGCAGTGATCAGGGGGCAGTTGGCGAGCAGTACTTC. Its translation is CASSDQGAVGEQYF. The chain employs TRBV2 and TRBJ2-7; 8 bases agree with TRBD1. Looked up from germline, CDR1 is SNHLY and CDR2 is FYNNEI. The CDR3 loop spans 14 amino acids. The ends lost 3 bases at V and 6 bases at J; junction bases unmatched: 7.

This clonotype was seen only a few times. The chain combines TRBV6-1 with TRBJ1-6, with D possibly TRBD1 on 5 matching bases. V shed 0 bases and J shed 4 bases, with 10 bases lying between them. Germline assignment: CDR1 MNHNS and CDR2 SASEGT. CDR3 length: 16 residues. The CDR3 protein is CASSEAKTVYNSPLHF. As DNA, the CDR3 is TGTGCCAGCAGTGAAGCAAAGACAGTGTATAATTCACCCCTCCACTTT.

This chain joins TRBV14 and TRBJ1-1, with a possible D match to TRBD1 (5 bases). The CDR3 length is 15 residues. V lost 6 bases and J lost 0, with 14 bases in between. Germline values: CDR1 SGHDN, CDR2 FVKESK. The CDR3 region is CASRVRGHLNTEAFF. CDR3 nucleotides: TGTGCCAGCAGGGTGAGGGGCCATTTGAACACTGAAGCTTTCTTT.

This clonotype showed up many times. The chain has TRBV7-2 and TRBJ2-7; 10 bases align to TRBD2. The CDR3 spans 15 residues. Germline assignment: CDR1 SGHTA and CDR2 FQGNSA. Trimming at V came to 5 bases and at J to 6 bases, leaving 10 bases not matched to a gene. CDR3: CASSLGAGGPFEQYF. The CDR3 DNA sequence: TGTGCCAGCAGCCTGGGAGCGGGGGGGCCGTTCGAGCAGTACTTC. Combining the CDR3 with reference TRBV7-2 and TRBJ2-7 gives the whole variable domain GAGVSQSPSNKVTEKGKDVELRCDPISGHTALYWYRQSLGQGLEFLIYFQGNSAPDKSGLPSDRFSAERTGGSVSTLTIQRTQQEDSAVYLCASSLGAGGPFEQYFGPGTRLTVT.

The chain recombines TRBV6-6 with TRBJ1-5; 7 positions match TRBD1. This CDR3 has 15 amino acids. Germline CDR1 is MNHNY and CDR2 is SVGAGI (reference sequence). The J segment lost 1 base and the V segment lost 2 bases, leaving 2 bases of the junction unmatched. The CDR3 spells CASSYPTGSNQPQHF. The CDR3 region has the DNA TGTGCCAGCAGTTACCCGACAGGGAGCAATCAGCCCCAGCATTTT.